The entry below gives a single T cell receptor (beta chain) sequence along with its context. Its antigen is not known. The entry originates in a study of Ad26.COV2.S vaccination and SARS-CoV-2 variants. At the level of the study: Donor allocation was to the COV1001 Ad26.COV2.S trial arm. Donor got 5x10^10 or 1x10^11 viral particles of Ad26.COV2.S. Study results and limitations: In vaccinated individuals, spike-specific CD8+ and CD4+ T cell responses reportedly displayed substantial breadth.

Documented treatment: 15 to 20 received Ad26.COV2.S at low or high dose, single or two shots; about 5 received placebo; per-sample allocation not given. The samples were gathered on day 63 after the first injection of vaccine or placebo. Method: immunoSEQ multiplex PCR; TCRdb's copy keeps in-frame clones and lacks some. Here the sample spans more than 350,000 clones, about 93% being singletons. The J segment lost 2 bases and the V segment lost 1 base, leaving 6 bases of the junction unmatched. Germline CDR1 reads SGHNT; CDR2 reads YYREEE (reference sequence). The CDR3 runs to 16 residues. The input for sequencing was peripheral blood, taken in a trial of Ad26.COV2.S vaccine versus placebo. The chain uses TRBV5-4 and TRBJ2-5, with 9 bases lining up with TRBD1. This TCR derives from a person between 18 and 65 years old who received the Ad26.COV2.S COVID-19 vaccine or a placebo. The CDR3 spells CASSLTGTGLQETQYF. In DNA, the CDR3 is TGTGCCAGCAGCTTGACCGGGACAGGGCTTCAAGAGACCCAGTACTTC.